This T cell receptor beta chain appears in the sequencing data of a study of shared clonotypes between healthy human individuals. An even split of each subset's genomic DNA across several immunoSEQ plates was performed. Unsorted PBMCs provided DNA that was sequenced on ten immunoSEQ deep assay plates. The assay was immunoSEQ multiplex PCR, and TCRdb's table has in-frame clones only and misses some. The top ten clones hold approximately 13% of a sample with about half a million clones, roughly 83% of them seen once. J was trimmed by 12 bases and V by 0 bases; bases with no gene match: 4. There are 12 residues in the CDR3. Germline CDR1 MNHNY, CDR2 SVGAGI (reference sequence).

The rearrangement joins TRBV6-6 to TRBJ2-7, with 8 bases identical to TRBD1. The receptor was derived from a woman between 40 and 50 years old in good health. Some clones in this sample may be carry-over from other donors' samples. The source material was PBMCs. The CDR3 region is CASSYSDRGLYF. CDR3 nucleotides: TGTGCCAGCAGTTACTCCGACAGGGGTTTGTACTTC.